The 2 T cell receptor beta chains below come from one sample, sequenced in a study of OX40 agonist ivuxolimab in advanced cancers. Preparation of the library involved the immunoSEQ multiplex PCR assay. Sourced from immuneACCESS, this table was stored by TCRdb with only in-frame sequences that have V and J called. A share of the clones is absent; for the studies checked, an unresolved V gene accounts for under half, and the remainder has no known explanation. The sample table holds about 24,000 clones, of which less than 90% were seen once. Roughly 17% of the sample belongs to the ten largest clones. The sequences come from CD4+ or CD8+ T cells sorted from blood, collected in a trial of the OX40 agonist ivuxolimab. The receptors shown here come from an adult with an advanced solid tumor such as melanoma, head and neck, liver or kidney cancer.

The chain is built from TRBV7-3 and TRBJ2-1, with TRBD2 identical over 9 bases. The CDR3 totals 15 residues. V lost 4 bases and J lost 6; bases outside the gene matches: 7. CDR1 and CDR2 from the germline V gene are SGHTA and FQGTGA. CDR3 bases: TGTGCCAGCAGCTCGATAGCGGGGGTCGGCAATGAGCAGTTCTTC. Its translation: CASSSIAGVGNEQFF.

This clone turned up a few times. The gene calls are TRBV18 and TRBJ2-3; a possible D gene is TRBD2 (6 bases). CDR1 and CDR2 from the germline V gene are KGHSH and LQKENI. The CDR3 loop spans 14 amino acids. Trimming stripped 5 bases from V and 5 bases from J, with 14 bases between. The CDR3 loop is CASSGGAGGDTQYF. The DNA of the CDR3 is TGTGCCAGCTCAGGGGGAGCGGGCGGAGATACGCAGTATTTT.